This is a list of T cell receptor beta chains from one sample in a study of blood T cell repertoires in COVID-19. The table came from immunoSEQ multiplex PCR; TCRdb's copy has only in-frame clones and leaves some out. The sample yields approximately 300,000 clones, around 87% seen once. Specimen: peripheral blood. The origin of the receptors is a woman aged 45-59 years who had recovered from COVID-19. CDR3s include the opening cysteine and the closing phenylalanine or tryptophan. Fields, in order: clone size, D gene, J gene, V gene, CDR3 DNA, CDR3 protein. D genes are given only for firm matches. Rows may omit the clone size; those that give it use once, few, many or a size class.

>-|-|TRBJ1-6|TRBV28
TGTGCCAGCAGTTTCGGAGGGACCCTTAATTCACCCCTCCACTTT
CASSFGGTLNSPLHF
>-|-|TRBJ1-2|TRBV5-1
TGCGCCAGCAGCTTGGGGACCAGGGAGGATGGCTACACCTTC
CASSLGTREDGYTF
>-|TRBD2|TRBJ2-7|TRBV5-4
TGTGCCAGCAGCTTGGGACTAGCGGGAGTGTCCGAGCAGTACTTC
CASSLGLAGVSEQYF
>-|-|TRBJ1-5|TRBV6-5
TGTGCCAGCAGTTTCTGGCTTAATCAGCCCCAGCATTTT
CASSFWLNQPQHF
>-|TRBD2|TRBJ2-5|TRBV5-1
TGCGCCAGCAGCCTCTCCGGGACTAGCGGGGGGGCCGTCGAGACCCAGTACTTC
CASSLSGTSGGAVETQYF
>-|TRBD2|TRBJ2-2|TRBV28
TGTGCCAGCAGTTTAGCGGGAGCCCACGCGAACACCGGGGAGCTGTTTTTT
CASSLAGAHANTGELFF
>-|-|TRBJ2-1|TRBV7-2
TGTGCCAGCAGCAACTCCGCGTACTACAATGAGCAGTTCTTC
CASSNSAYYNEQFF
>few|-|TRBJ1-1|TRBV10-2
TGCGCCAGCAACCCGACTTTGAACACTGAAGCTTTCTTT
CASNPTLNTEAFF
>-|TRBD2|TRBJ2-1|TRBV5-1
TGCGCCAGCAGCTTGGAAACTAGCGGGTATAATGAGCAGTTCTTC
CASSLETSGYNEQFF
>-|-|TRBJ2-2|TRBV15
TGTGCCACCAGCAGATCCATAGCGGCAAGGAACACCGGGGAGCTGTTTTTT
CATSRSIAARNTGELFF
>-|TRBD2|TRBJ2-1|TRBV28
TGTGCCAGCCAAACCGGTGGGCTAGCGGGAGGGGAGCAGTTCTTC
CASQTGGLAGGEQFF
>-|TRBD1|TRBJ2-5|TRBV19
TGTGCCAGTAGTTTCATCTTTCACACGGGACAGGTTATCCAAGAGACCCAGTACTTC
CASSFIFHTGQVIQETQYF
>few|-|TRBJ2-5|TRBV2
TGTGCCAGCAGTGGCCAGGTCCAAGAGACCCAGTACTTC
CASSGQVQETQYF
>-|-|TRBJ1-1|TRBV5-3
TGTGCCAGAAGCGCCCACGCCCCCAAGGGGCTCAGGGGCACTGAAGCTTTCTTT
CARSAHAPKGLRGTEAFF
>-|-|TRBJ2-2|TRBV24-1
TGTGCCACCAGCTCCGACACCGGGGAGCTGTTTTTT
CATSSDTGELFF
>-|-|TRBJ2-3|TRBV5-8
TGTGCCAGCAGCTTTGGACAGCGTAGCACAGATACGCAGTATTTT
CASSFGQRSTDTQYF
>-|TRBD2|TRBJ2-3|TRBV11-1
TGTGCCAGCAGCTACGGGACTAGCGTAGATACGCAGTATTTT
CASSYGTSVDTQYF
>once|TRBD1|TRBJ1-3|TRBV5-1
TGCGCCAGCAGCTTCGGACAGGGAGGAGGTGGAAACACCATATATTTT
CASSFGQGGGGNTIYF
>once|-|TRBJ1-3|TRBV27
TGTGCCAGCAGTTCCTTGGGAGGGAAGGGACTCGGAAACACCATATATTTT
CASSSLGGKGLGNTIYF
>few|-|TRBJ2-1|TRBV5-1
TGCGCCAGCAGCTTGGTAGGGGACAATGAGCAGTTCTTC
CASSLVGDNEQFF
>-|TRBD2|TRBJ2-7|TRBV10-2
TGCGCCAGCAGTGAGGTGTACAGACTAGCGGTGTCGAGGGACGAGCAGTACTTC
CASSEVYRLAVSRDEQYF
>-|-|TRBJ1-2|TRBV5-4
TGTGCCAGCAGCTTGTCCGGGACTCGCTATGGCTACACCTTC
CASSLSGTRYGYTF
>-|-|TRBJ2-1|TRBV11-3
TGTGCCAGCAGCTCGAACCCGGGCAATGAGCAGTTCTTC
CASSSNPGNEQFF
>-|TRBD1|TRBJ1-6|TRBV19
TGTGCCAGCAACCCTTTGGACAGGGGCAATTCACCCCTCCACTTT
CASNPLDRGNSPLHF
>-|TRBD2|TRBJ2-3|TRBV19
TGTGCCAGTATCAAATGGGAGGCTAGCGGAGAACCTAGCACAGATACGCAGTATTTT
CASIKWEASGEPSTDTQYF
>-|-|TRBJ1-2|TRBV28
TGTGCCTCGAGACAGGTGCAGGGCTATGGCTACACCTTC
CASRQVQGYGYTF
>-|-|TRBJ2-3|TRBV9
TGTGCCAGCAGCGTCTCACAGATTCATAGCACAGATACGCAGTATTTT
CASSVSQIHSTDTQYF
>few|-|TRBJ1-1|TRBV12-3/TRBV12-4
TGTGCCGCCGGTGGAAAGGGGGACGAAGCTTTCTTT
CAAGGKGDEAFF
>-|TRBD1|TRBJ2-1|TRBV30
TGTGCCTGGACCCAGACAGGGGAAGGTGAGCAGTTCTTC
CAWTQTGEGEQFF
>-|TRBD2|TRBJ2-7|TRBV27
TGTGCCACCGCTACTAGCGGGGGGGCTGTGATCTACGAGCAGTACTTC
CATATSGGAVIYEQYF
>few|TRBD2|TRBJ2-5|TRBV3-1/TRBV3-2
TGTGCCAGCAGCCGCGGACTAGCGAGGCGAGAGACCCAGTACTTC
CASSRGLARRETQYF
>-|TRBD1|TRBJ1-2|TRBV29-1
TGCAGCGGAAGCACAGGGGCTGGCTACACCTTC
CSGSTGAGYTF
>-|TRBD2|TRBJ2-7|TRBV5-6
TGTGCCAGCAGCTTGGTTAGCGGGGGAACCTACGAGCAGTACTTC
CASSLVSGGTYEQYF
>-|TRBD1|TRBJ1-1|TRBV19
TGTGCCAGTAGTACGAAGGGACAGTTGAACACTGAAGCTTTCTTT
CASSTKGQLNTEAFF
>-|TRBD2|TRBJ2-7|TRBV30
TGTGCCTGGAGCGTCGGGACTAGCGGGACATACGAGCAGTACTTC
CAWSVGTSGTYEQYF
>-|TRBD2|TRBJ2-1|TRBV7-3
TGTGCCAGCAGCCCCCGGGAGCGGGGCGCCTCCGGTGAGCAGTTCTTC
CASSPRERGASGEQFF
>-|-|TRBJ1-2|TRBV27
TGTGCCAGCAGTCCCCGCCGCGGAACCTATGGCTACACCTTC
CASSPRRGTYGYTF
>-|TRBD1|TRBJ2-7|TRBV4-1
TGCGCCAGCAGCCGCCGGGACAGGGTCGACGAGCAGTACTTC
CASSRRDRVDEQYF
>-|TRBD1|TRBJ2-7|TRBV28
TGTGCCAGCAGTTTAGTTCAGGGGGCTTTAGCCGAGCAGTACTTC
CASSLVQGALAEQYF
>-|-|TRBJ2-7|TRBV5-5
TGTGCCAGCAGCAACAGCCCCCGGGAGCAGTACTTC
CASSNSPREQYF
>once|-|TRBJ2-7|TRBV30
TGTGCCTGGACGCAGGTAACCTACGAGCAGTACTTC
CAWTQVTYEQYF
>-|-|TRBJ1-2|TRBV4-2
TGTGCCAGCAGCCAGATAACAGGCATGGGCTACACCTTC
CASSQITGMGYTF
>-|-|TRBJ2-7|TRBV7-3
TGTGCCAGCAGCCCTACCGGGAGTTCCTACGAGCAGTACTTC
CASSPTGSSYEQYF
>-|-|TRBJ1-5|TRBV6-2/TRBV6-3
TGTGCCAGCAGTTCACGGGGGTATAGGGATCAGCCCCAGCATTTT
CASSSRGYRDQPQHF
>-|TRBD2|TRBJ2-3|TRBV5-6
TGTGCCAGCAGCTTGGTTTCGCGGGGGACCTACACAGATACGCAGTATTTT
CASSLVSRGTYTDTQYF
>-|-|TRBJ1-2|TRBV9
TGTGCCAGCAGCGTAGTCGGAGGGTTCGGCTACACCTTC
CASSVVGGFGYTF
>-|TRBD1|TRBJ2-7|TRBV30
TGTGCCTGGACAGGGGGATCCTACGAGCAGTACTTC
CAWTGGSYEQYF
>-|-|TRBJ1-6|TRBV27
TGTGCCAGCAGTTTAAACGGAGGAGATAATTCACCCCTCCACTTT
CASSLNGGDNSPLHF
>-|-|TRBJ2-1|TRBV21-1
TGTGCCAGCAGCAACCGCAGTAACGACAGGGGGGAGTACAATGAGCAGTTCTTC
CASSNRSNDRGEYNEQFF
>-|-|TRBJ2-7|TRBV18
TGTGCCAGCTCACCATACAGCTCCTACGAGCAGTACTTC
CASSPYSSYEQYF
>once|-|TRBJ2-6|TRBV5-6
TGTGCCAGCAGCTCACCCACCGGGGGGCTTACCGGGGCCAACGTCCTGACTTTC
CASSSPTGGLTGANVLTF
>-|TRBD2|TRBJ2-1|TRBV27
TGTGCCAGCAGCGCCGGGACTAGTATCCACAATGAGCAGTTCTTC
CASSAGTSIHNEQFF
>-|-|TRBJ1-6|TRBV13
TGTGCCAGCAGCTCCCGGGAGAATTCACCCCTCCACTTT
CASSSRENSPLHF
>-|-|TRBJ1-3|TRBV6-5
TGTGCCAGCCTCGGGACTCCCTCTGGAAACACCATATATTTT
CASLGTPSGNTIYF
>-|-|TRBJ1-2|TRBV23-1
TGCGCCAGCAGTCAATCGTCAGGGATTTATGGCTACACCTTC
CASSQSSGIYGYTF
>-|TRBD1|TRBJ1-3|TRBV5-8
TGTGCCAGCAGCGGCTCCGGGACAGGAGGAAACACCATATATTTT
CASSGSGTGGNTIYF
>once|TRBD1|TRBJ1-3|TRBV15
TGTGCCACCAGCAGGAGGACAGGGATCTCTGGAAACACCATATATTTT
CATSRRTGISGNTIYF